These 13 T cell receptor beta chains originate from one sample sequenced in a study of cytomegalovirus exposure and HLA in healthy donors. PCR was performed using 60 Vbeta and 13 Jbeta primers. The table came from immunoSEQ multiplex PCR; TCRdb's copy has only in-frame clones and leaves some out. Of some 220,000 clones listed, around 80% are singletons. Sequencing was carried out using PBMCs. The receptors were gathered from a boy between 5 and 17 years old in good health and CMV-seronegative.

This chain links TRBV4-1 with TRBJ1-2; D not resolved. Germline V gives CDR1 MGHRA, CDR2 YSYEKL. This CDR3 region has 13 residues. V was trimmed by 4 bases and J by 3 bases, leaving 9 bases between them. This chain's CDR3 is CASSPERDYGYTF. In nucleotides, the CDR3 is TGCGCCAGCAGCCCAGAACGGGACTATGGCTACACCTTC.

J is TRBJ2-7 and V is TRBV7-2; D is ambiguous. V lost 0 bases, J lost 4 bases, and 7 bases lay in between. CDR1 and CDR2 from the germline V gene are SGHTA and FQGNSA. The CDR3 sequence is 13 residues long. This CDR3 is CASSLASVYEQYF. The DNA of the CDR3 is TGTGCCAGCAGCTTAGCGTCAGTGTACGAGCAGTACTTC.

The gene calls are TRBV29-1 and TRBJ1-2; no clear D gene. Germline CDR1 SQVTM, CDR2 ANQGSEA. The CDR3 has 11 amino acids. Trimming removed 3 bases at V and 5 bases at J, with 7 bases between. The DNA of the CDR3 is TGCAGCGTTGAGCGGGCGTATGGCTACACCTTC. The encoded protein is CSVERAYGYTF.

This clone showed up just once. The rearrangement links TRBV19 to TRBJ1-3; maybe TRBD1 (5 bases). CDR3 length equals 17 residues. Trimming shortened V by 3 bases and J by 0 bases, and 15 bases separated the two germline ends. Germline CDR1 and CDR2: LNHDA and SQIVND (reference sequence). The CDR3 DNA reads TGTGCCAGTAGTATCCGACAGTTTACGCGCTCTGGAAACACCATATATTTT. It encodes CASSIRQFTRSGNTIYF.

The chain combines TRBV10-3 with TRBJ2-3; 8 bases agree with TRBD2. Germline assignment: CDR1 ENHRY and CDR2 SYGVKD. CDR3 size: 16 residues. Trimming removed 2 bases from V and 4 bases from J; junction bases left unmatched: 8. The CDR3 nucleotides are TGTGCCATCAGTGAGCCTAGCGGGTCCGCTGCAGATACGCAGTATTTT. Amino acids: CAISEPSGSAADTQYF.

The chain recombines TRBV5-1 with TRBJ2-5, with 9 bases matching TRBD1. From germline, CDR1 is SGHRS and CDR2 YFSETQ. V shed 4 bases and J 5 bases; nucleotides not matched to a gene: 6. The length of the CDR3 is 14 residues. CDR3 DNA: TGCGCCAGCAGCCTACAGGGGGCGGAGGAGACCCAGTACTTC. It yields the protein CASSLQGAEETQYF. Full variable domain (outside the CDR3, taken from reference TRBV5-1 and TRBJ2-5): KAGVTQTPRYLIKTRGQQVTLSCSPISGHRSVSWYQQTPGQGLQFLFEYFSETQRNKGNFPGRFSGRQFSNSRSEMNVSTLELGDSALYLCASSLQGAEETQYFGPGTRLLVL.

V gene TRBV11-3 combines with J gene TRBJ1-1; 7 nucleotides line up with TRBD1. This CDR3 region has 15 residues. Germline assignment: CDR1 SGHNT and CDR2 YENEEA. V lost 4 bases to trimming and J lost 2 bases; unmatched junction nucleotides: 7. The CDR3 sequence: CASSSPRTGNTEAFF. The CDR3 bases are TGTGCCAGCAGCTCCCCGAGGACAGGTAACACTGAAGCTTTCTTT.

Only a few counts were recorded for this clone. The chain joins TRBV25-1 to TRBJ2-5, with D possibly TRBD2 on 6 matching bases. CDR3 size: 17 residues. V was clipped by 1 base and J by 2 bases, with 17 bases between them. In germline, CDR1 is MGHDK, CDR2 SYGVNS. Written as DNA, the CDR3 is TGTGCCAGCAGTGAATTGGGCGGGATTACTGTACAAGAGACCCAGTACTTC. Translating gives CASSELGGITVQETQYF.

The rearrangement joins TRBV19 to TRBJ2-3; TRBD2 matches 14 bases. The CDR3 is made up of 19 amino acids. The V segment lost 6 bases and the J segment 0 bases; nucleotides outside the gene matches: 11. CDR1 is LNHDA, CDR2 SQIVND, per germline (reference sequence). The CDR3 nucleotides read TGTGCCAGTAGAGTTCGAGGACTAGCGGGGGGTCCTAGCACAGATACGCAGTATTTT. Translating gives CASRVRGLAGGPSTDTQYF.

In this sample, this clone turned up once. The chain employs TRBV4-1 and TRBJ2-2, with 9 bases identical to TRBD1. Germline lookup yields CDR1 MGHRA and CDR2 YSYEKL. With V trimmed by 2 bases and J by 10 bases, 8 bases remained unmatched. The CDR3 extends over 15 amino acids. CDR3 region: CASSQPTGGREELFF. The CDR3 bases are TGCGCCAGCAGCCAACCGACAGGGGGGAGGGAGGAGCTGTTTTTT.

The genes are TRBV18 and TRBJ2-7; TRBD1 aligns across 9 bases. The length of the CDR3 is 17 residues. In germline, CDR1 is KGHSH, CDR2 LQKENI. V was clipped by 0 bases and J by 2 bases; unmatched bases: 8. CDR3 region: CASSPPGTRTGAYEQYF. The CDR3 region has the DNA TGTGCCAGCTCACCACCTGGGACCAGGACAGGGGCCTACGAGCAGTACTTC.

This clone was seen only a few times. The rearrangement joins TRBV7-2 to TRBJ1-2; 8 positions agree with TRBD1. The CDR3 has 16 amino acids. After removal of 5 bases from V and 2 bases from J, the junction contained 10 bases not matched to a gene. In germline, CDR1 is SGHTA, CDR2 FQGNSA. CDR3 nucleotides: TGTGCCAGCAGCGCGCCGGGACAGGAGCAAAACTATGGCTACACCTTC. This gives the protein CASSAPGQEQNYGYTF.

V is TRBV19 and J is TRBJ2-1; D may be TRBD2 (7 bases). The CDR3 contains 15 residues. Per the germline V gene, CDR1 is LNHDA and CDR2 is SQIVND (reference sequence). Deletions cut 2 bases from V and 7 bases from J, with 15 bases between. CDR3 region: CASSIWGGLVNEQFF. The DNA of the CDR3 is TGTGCCAGTAGTATATGGGGGGGGCTAGTGAATGAGCAGTTCTTC.